What follows are 5 T cell receptor beta chains derived from one specimen sequenced in a study of T-cell memory formation after mild COVID-19. TCRdb passed the 5' RACE reads through MiXCR, listing each CDR3 protein once. The data hold approximately 100,000 distinct CDR3 sequences, with around 15% observed a single time. Sequenced material: PBMCs or a T cell subset sorted from them (not recorded which). These TCRs come from an adult woman who had mild COVID-19 (a few samples of this study predate the infection). Cell type and time point are not known.

The CDR3 reads CASSFGVAGGPEINEQYF. The CDR3 nucleotides are TGTGCCAGCAGCTTCGGAGTAGCGGGAGGGCCGGAGATCAACGAGCAGTACTTC. The gene calls are TRBV7-2 and TRBJ2-7, with TRBD2 identical over 11 bases. V lost 3 bases to trimming and J lost 5 bases; unmatched junction nucleotides: 15. Germline lookup yields CDR1 SGHTA and CDR2 FQGNSA. The CDR3 consists of 18 residues.

For the CDR3, the DNA is TGTGCCAGCAGAAACGGGGGTCCCGCGGATGAGCAGTTCTTC. Encoded protein: CASRNGGPADEQFF. V and J are TRBV6-5 and TRBJ2-1, with D possibly matching TRBD2 (6 bases). The CDR3 consists of 14 residues. Per the germline V gene, CDR1 is MNHEY and CDR2 is SVGAGI. V shed 6 bases and J shed 8 bases, with 17 bases lying between them.

This clonotype has just a few counts. The chain carries TRBV7-6 and TRBJ2-3; D is ambiguous. Germline CDR1 is SGHVS and CDR2 is FNYEAQ. V was shortened by 6 bases and J by 0 bases, with 10 bases between the two germline ends. The CDR3 has 14 amino acids. This chain's CDR3 is CASRKQHSTDTQYF. Written as DNA, the CDR3 is TGTGCCAGCAGGAAACAGCATAGCACAGATACGCAGTATTTT.

As regards this clonotype: One end of the junction does not line up with germline, which may come from a read error. The chain joins TRBV4-2 to TRBJ2-5; D is ambiguous. The CDR3 extends over 11 amino acids. The germline CDR1 and CDR2 sequences are LGHNA and YNFKEQ. The CDR3 loop is CASRQGPTQYF. The CDR3 region has the DNA TGTGCCAGCAGGCAAGGACCGACCCAGTACTTC.

This clonotype was detected only a few times. CDR3 in DNA: TGTGCCAGCAGCTCCCGGGAAGGGGGCAGTGGGGCCAACGTCCTGACTTTC. Translated, it gives CASSSREGGSGANVLTF. The chain has TRBV11-2 and TRBJ2-6, with 7 bases matching TRBD1. Germline V gives CDR1 SGHAT, CDR2 FQNNGV. The CDR3 runs 17 residues. Trimming took 4 bases from V and 3 from J; bases not matched to a gene: 9.